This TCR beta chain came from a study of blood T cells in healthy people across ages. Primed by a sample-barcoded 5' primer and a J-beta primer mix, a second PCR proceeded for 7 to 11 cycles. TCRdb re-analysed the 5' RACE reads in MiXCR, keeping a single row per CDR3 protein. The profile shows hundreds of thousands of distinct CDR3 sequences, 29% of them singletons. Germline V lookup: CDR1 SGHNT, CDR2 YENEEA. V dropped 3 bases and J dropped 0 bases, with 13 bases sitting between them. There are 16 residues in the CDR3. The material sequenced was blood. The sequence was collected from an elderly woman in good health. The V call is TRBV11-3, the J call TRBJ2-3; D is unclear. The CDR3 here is CASSFFPTVSTDTQYF. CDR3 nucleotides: TGTGCCAGCAGCTTTTTCCCCACGGTTAGCACAGATACGCAGTATTTT. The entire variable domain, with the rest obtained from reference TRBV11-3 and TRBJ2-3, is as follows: EAGVVQSPRYKIIEKKQPVAFWCNPISGHNTLYWYLQNLGQGPELLIRYENEEAVDDSQLPKDRFSAERLKGVDSTLKIQPAELGDSAVYLCASSFFPTVSTDTQYFGPGTRLTVL.